Below, 17 T cell receptor beta chains from the same sample are listed, as sequenced in a study of cytomegalovirus exposure and HLA in healthy donors. PCR used 60 Vbeta primers and 13 Jbeta primers. TCRdb's table, derived via immunoSEQ multiplex PCR, lists solely in-frame clones and lacks some. The table records roughly 110,000 clones, roughly four fifths of them present only once. The sample was PBMCs. These receptors came from a man in his fifties or sixties in good health and CMV-seronegative.

V is TRBV6-5 and J is TRBJ2-3, with 7 bases that match TRBD2. Germline loops: CDR1 MNHEY, CDR2 SVGAGI. The CDR3 sequence is 15 residues long. V gave up 6 bases and J gave up 4 bases; unmatched junction bases: 10. CDR3 DNA: TGTGCCAGCAGATGGGGGGGATCAGTGCCAGATACGCAGTATTTT. Amino acid sequence: CASRWGGSVPDTQYF.

This clone was seen more than once but under ten times. V gene TRBV6-5 combines with J gene TRBJ1-3; D remains unclear. The CDR3 is made up of 13 amino acids. With 7 bases removed from V and 0 bases from J, the gap between germline ends came to 7 bases. The germline V gene encodes CDR1 MNHEY and CDR2 SVGAGI. CDR3 nucleotide sequence: TGTGCCAGCAAACTAAACTCTGGAAACACCATATATTTT. Its protein product is CASKLNSGNTIYF.

This sequence joins TRBV10-3 and TRBJ1-1; the match to TRBD1 covers 8 bases. Germline lookup yields CDR1 ENHRY and CDR2 SYGVKD. The CDR3 extends over 14 amino acids. V shed 10 bases and J 4 bases; nucleotides not matched to a gene: 11. For the CDR3, the DNA is TGTGCCACTACCGGACAGGGTGAGAGCACTGAAGCTTTCTTT. It translates to CATTGQGESTEAFF.

The CDR3 is CAWSAGTATGSNQPQHF. The CDR3 bases are TGTGCCTGGAGTGCGGGGACTGCAACTGGGAGCAATCAGCCCCAGCATTTT. The V and J genes are TRBV30 and TRBJ1-5; possible D gene TRBD1, 5 bases. Germline-derived CDR1 and CDR2 are GTSNPN and SVGIG (reference sequence). This CDR3 has 17 amino acids. V was cut by 1 base and J by 1 base, with 17 bases left in between.

The chain joins TRBV5-1 to TRBJ2-1, with 8 bases fitting TRBD2. CDR3 length: 18 residues. Germline CDR1 and CDR2: SGHRS and YFSETQ. The V gene end was trimmed by 1 base and the J gene end by 0 bases; junction bases not matched to a gene: 9. The DNA of the CDR3 is TGCGCCAGCAGCTTGTGGGGGAGGAGCGGGGGCTCCTACAATGAGCAGTTCTTC. Translating it yields CASSLWGRSGGSYNEQFF.

The V gene is TRBV11-2, the J gene TRBJ1-2; 9 positions match TRBD1. The length of the CDR3 is 15 residues. V shed 1 base, J shed 4 bases, and the junction held 4 bases outside the gene matches. Germline values: CDR1 SGHAT, CDR2 FQNNGV. The CDR3 loop is CASSLGGQGPYGYTF. The CDR3, as DNA: TGTGCCAGCAGCTTAGGGGGACAGGGACCCTATGGCTACACCTTC.

The chain links TRBV28 to TRBJ1-4; D unresolved. Germline V gene sequence: CDR1 MDHEN, CDR2 SYDVKM. This CDR3 is 12 amino acids long. Trimming took 4 bases from V and 13 from J, leaving 13 bases between them. This CDR3 reads CASSSSRDLLFF. The DNA of the CDR3 is TGTGCCAGCAGTTCGTCCCGAGACTTACTGTTTTTT.

With regard to this clone: Other DNA sequences in this sample translate to the same CDR3. The chain employs TRBV5-1 and TRBJ1-6, with a possible D match to TRBD1 (5 bases). The ends were cut back, 1 base at V and 7 bases at J, with 12 bases in the middle. The CDR3 runs 15 residues. CDR1 and CDR2 (germline): SGHRS, YFSETQ. The CDR3 is CASSLMGLVNSPLHF. The CDR3 bases are TGCGCCAGCAGCTTGATGGGACTGGTAAATTCACCCCTCCACTTT. Variable domain in full (rest from reference TRBV5-1 and TRBJ1-6): KAGVTQTPRYLIKTRGQQVTLSCSPISGHRSVSWYQQTPGQGLQFLFEYFSETQRNKGNFPGRFSGRQFSNSRSEMNVSTLELGDSALYLCASSLMGLVNSPLHFGNGTRLTVT.

The chain employs TRBV11-2 and TRBJ1-1, with TRBD1 matching over 8 bases. Germline V CDR1 and CDR2: SGHAT, FQNNGV. The CDR3 has 16 residues. The ends lost 2 bases at V and 6 bases at J; junction bases unmatched: 11. The DNA of the CDR3 is TGTGCCAGCAGCTTACTCAGGGGGCGCAGGGCGTCTGAAGCTTTCTTT. This encodes CASSLLRGRRASEAFF.

The V gene is TRBV6-5, the J gene TRBJ1-5; D call uncertain. The V end lost 5 bases, the J end lost 0 bases, and 11 bases lay between the germline ends. The germline V gene encodes CDR1 MNHEY and CDR2 SVGAGI. The CDR3 is 15 amino acids. This CDR3 reads CASSLRRSSNQPQHF. CDR3 bases: TGTGCCAGCAGTCTTAGACGGAGTAGCAATCAGCCCCAGCATTTT.

In this sample, this clone turned up once. The rearrangement links TRBV7-9 to TRBJ2-7, with 8 bases identical to TRBD1. The CDR3 sequence is 15 residues long. Germline assignment: CDR1 SEHNR and CDR2 FQNEAQ (reference sequence). Trimming removed 5 bases from V and 9 bases from J; junction bases left unmatched: 15. The DNA of the CDR3 is TGTGCCAGCAGCGCGATCCGGGACAGGAATGTTGGGCAGTACTTC. Protein: CASSAIRDRNVGQYF.

The rearrangement joins TRBV6-1 to TRBJ2-5; TRBD2 is a possible D gene (7 bases). Germline loops: CDR1 MNHNS, CDR2 SASEGT. This CDR3 contains 17 residues. Trimming removed 4 bases at V and 5 bases at J, with 23 bases between. CDR3 loop: CASSGYSRRGAEETQYF. The CDR3 DNA is TGTGCCAGCAGTGGGTATAGTCGCCGGGGGGCAGAGGAGACCCAGTACTTC.

This clone was observed a few times. This chain links TRBV7-9 with TRBJ1-3; TRBD1 aligns across 8 bases. The junction had 9 bases not matched to a gene; V was cut back by 6 bases and J by 5 bases. CDR1 is SEHNR and CDR2 is FQNEAQ in the germline V gene (reference sequence). There are 15 residues in the CDR3. The DNA for the CDR3 is TGTGCCAGCAGTCGAATCAGGGGGCTCAGAAACACCATATATTTT. The encoded protein is CASSRIRGLRNTIYF.

This clone turned up a few times. The CDR3 is CASSLDGRNSPLHF. The CDR3 nucleotides are TGCGCCAGCAGCTTGGATGGGAGAAATTCACCCCTCCACTTT. V gene TRBV5-1 combines with J gene TRBJ1-6, with D unclear. From germline, CDR1 is SGHRS and CDR2 YFSETQ. The CDR3 contains 14 residues. The V and J ends lost 0 bases and 7 bases respectively, with 8 bases between them. Drawing the rest from reference TRBV5-1 and TRBJ1-6, the complete variable domain is KAGVTQTPRYLIKTRGQQVTLSCSPISGHRSVSWYQQTPGQGLQFLFEYFSETQRNKGNFPGRFSGRQFSNSRSEMNVSTLELGDSALYLCASSLDGRNSPLHFGNGTRLTVT.

V usage is TRBV14 and J usage is TRBJ1-2; D is ambiguous. The V end was cut by 1 base, the J end by 6 bases, with 9 bases between. CDR1 is SGHDN, CDR2 FVKESK, per germline. The CDR3 consists of 13 residues. CDR3 sequence (DNA): TGTGCCAGCAGCCAAGTGGGAGGGAATGGCTACACCTTC. This gives the protein CASSQVGGNGYTF. The complete variable domain, with remaining parts taken from reference TRBV14 and TRBJ1-2, reads EAGVTQFPSHSVIEKGQTVTLRCDPISGHDNLYWYRRVMGKEIKFLLHFVKESKQDESGMPNNRFLAERTGGTYSTLKVQPAELEDSGVYFCASSQVGGNGYTFGSGTRLTVV.

The V and J genes are TRBV5-1 and TRBJ2-2, with 9 bases that match TRBD1. Looked up from germline, CDR1 is SGHRS and CDR2 is YFSETQ. This CDR3 contains 17 residues. With 3 bases clipped from V and 5 bases from J, the junction kept 11 bases outside the gene matches. The CDR3 sequence: CASSSGTGFSWTGELFF. Written as DNA, the CDR3 is TGCGCCAGCAGCTCCGGGACAGGGTTTAGTTGGACCGGGGAGCTGTTTTTT.

In this sample, this clone turned up a few times. The rearrangement links TRBV19 to TRBJ2-3; 7 bases agree with TRBD1. J lost 1 base, V lost 10 bases, and 5 bases had no gene match. The CDR3 consists of 13 residues. Per germline, CDR1 LNHDA and CDR2 SQIVND (reference sequence). This CDR3 reads CATRQGGTDTQYF. The CDR3 bases are TGTGCCACGCGACAGGGTGGCACAGATACGCAGTATTTT.